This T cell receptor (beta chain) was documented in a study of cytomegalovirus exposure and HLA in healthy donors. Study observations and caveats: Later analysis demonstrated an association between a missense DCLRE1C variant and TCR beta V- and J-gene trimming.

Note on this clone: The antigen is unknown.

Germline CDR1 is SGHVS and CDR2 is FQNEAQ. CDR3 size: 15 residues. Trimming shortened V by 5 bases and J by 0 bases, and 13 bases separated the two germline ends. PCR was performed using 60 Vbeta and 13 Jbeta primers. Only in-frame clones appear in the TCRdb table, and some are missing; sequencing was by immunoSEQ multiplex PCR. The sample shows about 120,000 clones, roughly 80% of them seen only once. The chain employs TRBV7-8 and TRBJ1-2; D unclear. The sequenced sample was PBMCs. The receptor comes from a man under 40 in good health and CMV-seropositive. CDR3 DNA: TGTGCCAGCAGCCGGGTCGCTGAAGCTAACTATGGCTACACCTTC. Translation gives CASSRVAEANYGYTF.